This T cell receptor (beta chain) was retrieved from a study of OX40 agonist ivuxolimab in advanced cancers. Notes on the research overall: Ivuxolimab was a fully human IgG2 agonistic monoclonal antibody targeting the costimulatory receptor OX40 (CD134). Intravenous ivuxolimab was administered to patients every 2 weeks at six dose levels: 0.01, 0.1, 0.3, 1.5, 3 and 10 mg/kg. Prior anti-PD-1, anti-PD-L1 or anti-CTLA-4 therapy was permitted, and 40% of dose-escalation patients had received checkpoint inhibitors. Partial responses occurred in three dose-escalation patients: two with cutaneous melanoma and one with hepatocellular carcinoma. In the dose-escalation cohort, approximately 83% of patients were male, and the mean age was around 60 years with a range of roughly 23 to 79. The monotherapy dose-escalation portion (N ≈ 52 patients) of the phase I ivuxolimab trial is reported in the paper. Among the approximately 50 dose-escalation patients, around 19 had hepatocellular carcinoma, 15 or so melanoma, 9 renal cell carcinoma and 9 head and neck cancer. Peripheral TCRbeta sequencing was intended to test whether TCR sequence diversity was altered and clonal T-cell expansion was caused by ivuxolimab.

V loses 5 bases, J loses 1 base, and the germline ends lie 14 bases apart. Looking up the germline V gene (reference sequence) yields CDR1 LNHDA and CDR2 SQIVND. Reading from cysteine to phenylalanine, the CDR3 counts 15 amino acids. Solely the CDR3 DNA is kept, with 45 bases framed from the first base. The trial excluded patients who had a history of autoimmune disease or who were on systemic immunosuppression. In every dose cohort, peripheral blood was drawn for TCR sequencing at baseline, cycle 4 day 1, and cycle 7 day 1. The samples were drawn from a first-in-human, open-label, multicenter phase I dose-escalation trial of ivuxolimab. The trial enrolled adults with locally advanced or metastatic head and neck squamous cell, hepatocellular, melanoma or renal cell carcinoma. Before TCR sequencing, CD4+ and CD8+ T cells were separately sorted from peripheral blood. Genomic DNA was extracted from sorted cells for sequencing of the TCRbeta CDR3 region. The immunoSEQ Assay was used to sequence the TCRbeta CDR3 regions. TCRdb took this table from immuneACCESS and kept in-frame rearrangements with V and J called. Such tables lack part of the clones; where checked against another copy, unresolved V genes explain under half of the gap, and the rest is unexplained. Present in this sample are about 48,000 clones, 70% to 80% of which were seen just once. The ten largest clones represent roughly 2% of the sample.

Overall study outcomes, separate from this receptor: Clonal expansion of both CD4+ and CD8+ blood T cells was observed from baseline to week 6 at doses 0.1 to 3.0 mg/kg. Low levels of normalized T-cell clonal expansion were also seen in some patients who did not respond. Which antigens the clonally expanded peripheral T cells were specific for was not determined. On average, CD8+ T cells showed more expanded clones than CD4+ T cells after ivuxolimab. In the 0.1-3.0 mg/kg groups, partial responders were among the patients with the lowest normalized peripheral clonal expansion, particularly in CD8+ T cells.

A remark on this clone: Its antigen is unknown. There are no base qualities to consult, and no much larger clone falls within one base.

The sequence links TRBV19 to TRBJ1-1; the D gene is perhaps TRBD1, from 5 matching bases. The sequence was obtained from an adult with an advanced solid tumor such as melanoma, head and neck, liver or kidney cancer. Sequenced material: CD4+ or CD8+ T cells sorted from blood, taken in a trial of the OX40 agonist ivuxolimab. The CDR3 is CASSLIGAGNTEAFF. The nucleotides are TGTGCCAGTAGTCTTATAGGGGCGGGGAACACTGAAGCTTTCTTT.